The next 17 T cell receptor beta chains were all read from a single sample in a study of PD-L1 blockade in urothelial cancer. Produced via immunoSEQ multiplex PCR; TCRdb's table is partial and in-frame only. The sample includes roughly 62,000 clones, over 75% of them seen just once. This specimen consisted of PBMCs, obtained around atezolizumab (anti-PD-L1) treatment. The receptors were sampled from a man in his 70s with urothelial cancer.

The CDR3 DNA reads TGTGCCAGCAGTTTCCAGGGGGCTTGGACTGAAGCTTTCTTT. Encoded protein: CASSFQGAWTEAFF. The rearrangement joins TRBV27 to TRBJ1-1, with TRBD1 matching over 8 bases. V shed 3 bases, J shed 5 bases, and the junction held 5 bases outside the gene matches. Germline CDR1 and CDR2: MNHEY and SMNVEV (reference sequence). This CDR3 is built from 14 residues.

This clone has a handful of counts. This chain's CDR3 is CASSQGLAGGGEQYF. In nucleotides, the CDR3 is TGCGCCAGCAGCCAAGGACTAGCGGGAGGAGGCGAGCAGTACTTC. V usage is TRBV5-1 and J usage is TRBJ2-7; 14 positions match TRBD2. Per the germline V gene, CDR1 is SGHRS and CDR2 is YFSETQ. The junction had 6 bases not matched to a gene; V was cut back by 4 bases and J by 6 bases. This CDR3 is built from 15 residues.

This clone appeared a few times. The chain combines TRBV28 with TRBJ1-5; 7 positions agree with TRBD1. CDR3 length: 15 amino acids. Germline V lookup: CDR1 MDHEN, CDR2 SYDVKM. With 4 bases clipped from V and 3 bases from J, the junction kept 6 bases outside the gene matches. The CDR3 reads CASSYPDRDNQPQHF. CDR3 bases: TGTGCCAGCAGTTACCCCGACAGGGACAATCAGCCCCAGCATTTT.

The rearrangement links TRBV28 to TRBJ1-5; D perhaps matches TRBD1 (5 bases). Trimming pared 3 bases from V and 4 bases from J, leaving 13 bases between. This CDR3 comprises 15 residues. Germline V gene sequence: CDR1 MDHEN, CDR2 SYDVKM. CDR3 bases: TGTGCCAGCAGTTTTTCCGGCGGGGGTAATCAGCCCCAGCATTTT. The encoded protein is CASSFSGGGNQPQHF.

In DNA, the CDR3 is TGTGCCTGGTCCCGAGGACAGGGGTATGAAAAACTGTTTTTT. It encodes CAWSRGQGYEKLFF. The chain employs TRBV30 and TRBJ1-4; 9 bases fit TRBD1. CDR3 size: 14 residues. Germline V gene sequence: CDR1 GTSNPN, CDR2 SVGIG (reference sequence). The J segment lost 6 bases and the V segment lost 5 bases, leaving 7 bases of the junction unmatched.

This sequence joins TRBV7-8 and TRBJ1-3; TRBD1 agrees at 9 bases. J was trimmed by 5 bases and V by 5 bases; bases with no gene match: 4. Germline loops: CDR1 SGHVS, CDR2 FQNEAQ. This CDR3 has 14 amino acids. This CDR3 reads CASSPDRGRNTIYF. DNA for the CDR3: TGTGCCAGCAGCCCGGACAGGGGAAGAAACACCATATATTTT. Variable domain in full (rest from reference TRBV7-8 and TRBJ1-3): GAGVSQSPRYKVAKRGQDVALRCDPISGHVSLFWYQQALGQGPEFLTYFQNEAQLDKSGLPSDRFFAERPEGSVSTLKIQRTQQEDSAVYLCASSPDRGRNTIYFGEGSWLTVV.

The J gene is TRBJ2-5, the V gene TRBV13; 9 positions match TRBD2. The CDR3 runs to 14 residues. V shed 8 bases and J 5 bases; nucleotides not matched to a gene: 9. CDR1 PRHDT and CDR2 FYEKMQ come from the germline V gene (reference sequence). This CDR3 is CASSAAGGPETQYF. The CDR3 DNA follows: TGTGCCAGCTCGGCGGCGGGAGGGCCGGAGACCCAGTACTTC.

In regard to this clone: The junction departs from germline at one end; a sequencing error may be responsible. The chain is built from TRBV5-4 and TRBJ2-3; TRBD1 aligns across 7 bases. This CDR3 has 12 amino acids. Per germline, CDR1 SGHNT and CDR2 YYREEE (reference sequence). CDR3 sequence (DNA): TGTGCCAGCACCAAGAACACCGGGACAGAAGTATTT. Translating it yields CASTKNTGTEVF.

This chain links TRBV5-1 with TRBJ2-5, with TRBD2 matching 14 bases. The germline V gene has CDR1 SGHRS and CDR2 YFSETQ. With 7 bases clipped from V and 5 bases from J, the junction kept 25 bases outside the gene matches. The CDR3 loop spans 21 amino acids. Written as DNA, the CDR3 is TGCGCCAGCCGTTCCAACCATCGCCTTGGGACTAGCGGGAGCGTGGTCGAGACCCAGTACTTC. Protein product: CASRSNHRLGTSGSVVETQYF.

The chain carries TRBV5-5 and TRBJ1-1; D call uncertain. The germline V gene has CDR1 SGHKS and CDR2 YYEKEE (reference sequence). The germline V and J ends were trimmed by 2 bases and 1 base, with 12 bases remaining between them. The CDR3 sequence is 15 residues long. The CDR3 region has the DNA TGTGCCAGCAGCTTCTCGCCTCCTACGAACACTGAAGCTTTCTTT. This translates into CASSFSPPTNTEAFF.

This chain joins TRBV14 and TRBJ2-7; TRBD2 is a possible D gene (5 bases). The CDR3 runs to 14 residues. V was clipped by 0 bases and J by 2 bases, with 8 bases between them. Per the germline V gene, CDR1 is SGHDN and CDR2 is FVKESK. CDR3 residues: CASSQDRGPYEQYF. The CDR3, as DNA: TGTGCCAGCAGCCAAGATCGCGGGCCCTACGAGCAGTACTTC.

The V gene is TRBV19, the J gene TRBJ2-2, with TRBD2 matching over 7 bases. Trimming took 6 bases from V and 7 from J; bases not matched to a gene: 8. The CDR3 covers 14 residues. Germline-derived CDR1 and CDR2 are LNHDA and SQIVND (reference sequence). CDR3 region: CASSRTSAGGELFF. CDR3 DNA sequence: TGTGCCAGTAGCCGAACTAGCGCGGGCGGGGAGCTGTTTTTT.

The V and J genes are TRBV2 and TRBJ2-2, with a tentative D call TRBD2 (5 bases). The CDR3 runs to 16 residues. V was cut by 3 bases and J by 1 base, with 12 bases left in between. The germline V gene encodes CDR1 SNHLY and CDR2 FYNNEI. CDR3 sequence (DNA): TGTGCCAGCAGTGAGAACCTAGCAGAGAACACCGGGGAGCTGTTTTTT. Amino acid sequence: CASSENLAENTGELFF.

The rearrangement joins TRBV29-1 to TRBJ2-7, with 10 bases aligning to TRBD1. This CDR3 is built from 14 residues. The V gene end was trimmed by 5 bases and the J gene end by 3 bases; junction bases not matched to a gene: 7. The germline CDR1 and CDR2 sequences are SQVTM and ANQGSEA. The CDR3 DNA sequence: TGCAGCGTTCAATCCGGGACAGGGGTCTACGAGCAGTACTTC. Protein product: CSVQSGTGVYEQYF.

This clone came up once. The chain has TRBV29-1 and TRBJ1-2, with TRBD1 identical over 9 bases. The CDR3 is 12 residues long. Germline loops: CDR1 SQVTM, CDR2 ANQGSEA. V lost 7 bases to trimming and J lost 8 bases; unmatched junction nucleotides: 8. Here the CDR3 reads CSAQTGGWGYTF. The CDR3 DNA is TGCAGCGCCCAAACAGGGGGCTGGGGCTACACCTTC.

The gene calls are TRBV4-1 and TRBJ1-5; TRBD1 is a possible D gene (5 bases). Trimming took 3 bases from V and 5 from J, leaving 23 bases between them. The CDR3 contains 18 residues. Germline V CDR1 and CDR2: MGHRA, YSYEKL. The CDR3 region is CASSHRPFRALSDQPQHF. The CDR3 DNA reads as TGCGCCAGCAGCCATCGACCCTTCAGGGCCCTCAGCGATCAGCCCCAGCATTTT.

The V call is TRBV15, the J call TRBJ1-4; 8 bases map to TRBD1. The V and J ends lost 0 bases and 7 bases, in that order; junction bases with no gene match: 7. The CDR3 length is 16 residues. CDR1 is LNHNV and CDR2 is YYDKDF in the germline V gene (reference sequence). The CDR3 sequence is CATSRDPTGGSEKLFF. The CDR3 region has the DNA TGTGCCACCAGCAGAGATCCAACAGGGGGGAGTGAAAAACTGTTTTTT.